This T cell receptor (beta chain) was sequenced during a study of blood T cell repertoires in COVID-19. Study context: Some COVID-19 samples were acute and others convalescent; all came from the United States, Italy and Spain. From T cells, B-cell-depleted T cells, or PBMCs came the material, which was cDNA or gDNA.

Authors' processing steps: Counts of nucleated cells, estimated from reference gene primer amplification, were obtained. Measured with immunoSEQ multiplex PCR; TCRdb has only the in-frame clones, and not every one. V, J and clone size are those of that table, while D and trimming were read from the DNA. The data contain 46,000 or so clones, around nine tenths of them seen just once; the ten biggest clones take up around a sixth. Germline V gene data show CDR1 as SEHNR and CDR2 as FQNEAQ (reference sequence). The V gene lost 5 bases and the J gene lost 1 base, with 11 bases spanning the gap. The CDR3 extends over 14 amino acids.

This receptor was taken from a man aged 60 to 75 with active or convalescent COVID-19. The rearrangement links TRBV7-9 to TRBJ1-1, with D perhaps TRBD1 (6 bases). Sequencing was performed on peripheral blood. CDR3 in DNA: TGTGCCAGCAGCGCCAGACAGGCGAACACTGAAGCTTTCTTT. As protein: CASSARQANTEAFF.